This TCR beta chain emerged from a study of T cell clonotyping in hematopoietic cell transplantation. Study-level background: Recipients' pretransplant samples followed cytoreduction.

The time point denotes: recipient sample about 28 days before transplant, after cytoreduction. General observations from the study: Higher Inverse Simpson Index values in graft donor and pretransplant recipient predicted broader posttransplant TCR diversity.

The CDR3 covers 15 residues. CDR1 is SGHVS and CDR2 is FQNEAQ in the germline V gene. V lost 1 base to trimming and J lost 7 bases, with 17 bases between them. Concerning this clone: What it binds is not known.

Clones were sequenced by immunoSEQ multiplex PCR, and TCRdb holds only the in-frame ones, with some missing. The sample yields approximately 50,000 clones, under 90% seen once. The sample here was peripheral blood mononuclear cells, taken before stem cell transplant. The chain links TRBV7-8 to TRBJ2-7, with a possible D match to TRBD2 (6 bases). This sequence was found in a man aged 60 to 75 with biphenotypic leukemia. Some clones in this sample may be carry-over from other donors' samples. CDR3 DNA sequence: TGTGCCAGCAGCTTAGTTTCTTCGGGAGCGCAGGAGCAGTACTTC. Translating it yields CASSLVSSGAQEQYF.